This is a list of T cell receptor beta chains from one sample in a study of cytomegalovirus exposure and HLA in healthy donors. The repertoire was sequenced with immunoSEQ multiplex PCR; TCRdb's copy has only in-frame clones and lacks some. The sample has 150,000 or so clones, roughly 87% seen once. Sequencing used PBMCs. These receptors came from a man between 45 and 60 years old in good health and CMV-seropositive. Both conserved end residues are part of each CDR3. A D gene is named only where the DNA matches it firmly. Size is stated for part of the rows, as once, few or many counts, or as a class when the clone is expanded.

v_call	d_call	j_call	clone_size	cdr3_aa	cdr3_nt
TRBV30	-	TRBJ1-2	-	CAWTPPGGGRGGYTF	TGTGCCTGGACTCCCCCGGGGGGGGGCCGCGGGGGCTACACCTTC
TRBV28	TRBD1	TRBJ1-1	once	CASSLAGTGIVAFF	TGTGCCAGCAGTTTAGCCGGGACAGGTATCGTAGCTTTCTTT
TRBV6-1	-	TRBJ1-5	-	CASSHTDNNQPQHF	TGTGCCAGCAGTCACACCGACAACAATCAGCCCCAGCATTTT
TRBV30	-	TRBJ2-1	-	CAWSTRDEQFF	TGTGCCTGGAGTACGCGGGATGAGCAGTTCTTC
TRBV6-6	-	TRBJ1-1	-	CASSLTGNTEAFF	TGTGCCAGCAGTCTGACAGGGAACACTGAAGCTTTCTTT
TRBV19	TRBD1	TRBJ2-7	once	CASSPGQGAGEQYF	TGTGCCAGTAGTCCGGGACAGGGGGCAGGCGAGCAGTACTTC
TRBV6-5	TRBD1	TRBJ1-1	-	CASSYSMAGGSTEAFF	TGTGCCAGCAGTTACTCGATGGCAGGGGGAAGTACTGAAGCTTTCTTT
TRBV7-2	TRBD1	TRBJ1-1	-	CASSLGTGGNTEAFF	TGTGCCAGCAGCTTAGGGACAGGGGGCAACACTGAAGCTTTCTTT
TRBV2	TRBD2	TRBJ2-7	-	CASSEAGTSSYEQYF	TGTGCCAGCAGTGAAGCGGGGACTAGCTCCTACGAGCAGTACTTC
TRBV18	TRBD1	TRBJ2-6	-	CASSPGTGGTGANVLTF	TGTGCCAGCTCACCCGGGACAGGGGGGACTGGGGCCAACGTCCTGACTTTC
TRBV6-1	-	TRBJ1-1	-	CASRSEGDGSTFF	TGTGCCAGCCGCAGCGAGGGGGACGGGTCGACTTTCTTT
TRBV7-8	TRBD1	TRBJ2-7	-	CASSPRTGGTYEQYF	TGTGCCAGCAGCCCTCGGACAGGGGGGACCTACGAGCAGTACTTC
TRBV19	TRBD1	TRBJ1-1	-	CASSRFSGQPGDTEAFF	TGTGCCAGTAGTAGATTTTCGGGACAGCCGGGGGACACTGAAGCTTTCTTT
TRBV28	-	TRBJ2-1	few	CASTQITRYNEQFF	TGTGCCAGCACCCAAATAACCCGGTACAATGAGCAGTTCTTC
TRBV10-3	-	TRBJ2-2	once	CAISDFDRDTGELFF	TGTGCCATCAGTGACTTCGACAGAGACACCGGGGAGCTGTTTTTT
TRBV10-3	TRBD1	TRBJ2-3	once	CAISEGKGALADTQYF	TGTGCCATCAGTGAGGGGAAGGGGGCATTGGCAGATACGCAGTATTTT
TRBV6-6	TRBD2	TRBJ2-1	few	CASSKREFYNEQFF	TGTGCCAGCAGCAAGCGGGAGTTTTACAATGAGCAGTTCTTC
TRBV25-1	TRBD1	TRBJ2-7	-	CASADRGYEQYF	TGTGCCAGCGCCGACAGGGGCTACGAGCAGTACTTC
TRBV7-9	-	TRBJ2-7	-	CASSPETWTGNEQYF	TGTGCCAGCAGCCCCGAAACCTGGACGGGGAACGAGCAGTACTTC
TRBV7-2	TRBD1	TRBJ1-4	-	CASSSLQGRREKLFF	TGTGCCAGCAGCTCTCTACAGGGGCGCCGTGAAAAACTGTTTTTT
TRBV6-1	-	TRBJ2-5	-	CASRDTETQYF	TGTGCCAGCCGGGACACAGAGACCCAGTACTTC
TRBV2	TRBD1	TRBJ1-5	-	CASREQGSEGNQPQHF	TGTGCCAGCAGGGAACAGGGGAGTGAGGGCAATCAGCCCCAGCATTTT
TRBV28	-	TRBJ2-7	-	CASRLDRSYEQYF	TGTGCCAGCAGACTTGACAGAAGCTACGAGCAGTACTTC
TRBV5-6	TRBD1	TRBJ2-7	-	CASSFGTGLRDEQYF	TGTGCCAGCAGCTTCGGGACAGGCCTTAGGGACGAGCAGTACTTC
TRBV6-6	-	TRBJ1-1	-	CASSSGGENTEAFF	TGTGCCAGCAGTTCCGGGGGGGAGAACACTGAAGCTTTCTTT
TRBV19	TRBD1	TRBJ1-6	-	CASSGGQGGSPLHF	TGTGCCAGTAGTGGGGGACAGGGGGGTTCACCCCTCCACTTT
TRBV7-2	-	TRBJ2-3	-	CASSPGQNTDTQYF	TGTGCCAGCAGCCCTGGACAGAACACAGATACGCAGTATTTT
TRBV6-4	-	TRBJ1-5	-	CAGHYQGSQPQHF	TGTGCCGGACATTACCAGGGTTCCCAGCCCCAGCATTTT
TRBV27	-	TRBJ2-1	-	CASSLYQGTSYNEQFF	TGTGCCAGCAGTTTATATCAGGGGACCTCCTACAATGAGCAGTTCTTC
TRBV5-1	TRBD1	TRBJ1-1	-	CASSLGGGGPGEAFF	TGCGCCAGCAGCTTGGGAGGGGGCGGGCCGGGTGAAGCTTTCTTT
TRBV27	-	TRBJ1-5	-	CASSSTLGQPQHF	TGTGCCAGCAGTTCCACCCTAGGCCAGCCCCAGCATTTT
TRBV28	TRBD1	TRBJ1-4	-	CASSPGTATNEKLFF	TGTGCCAGCAGCCCTGGGACAGCAACTAATGAAAAACTGTTTTTT
TRBV18	TRBD2	TRBJ2-1	-	CASSPRLRTSGSDEQFF	TGTGCCAGCTCACCGCGACTGAGGACTAGCGGGTCGGATGAGCAGTTCTTC
TRBV29-1	TRBD2	TRBJ2-3	once	CSAPGTSGTDTQYF	TGCAGCGCCCCCGGGACTAGCGGAACAGATACGCAGTATTTT
TRBV4-1	-	TRBJ1-5	-	CASSQRGSNQPQHF	TGCGCCAGCAGCCAACGAGGGAGCAATCAGCCCCAGCATTTT
TRBV11-2	-	TRBJ2-7	-	CASSPGLSYEQYF	TGTGCCAGCAGCCCAGGACTGAGCTACGAGCAGTACTTC
TRBV27	-	TRBJ1-2	-	CASSNRLNYTF	TGTGCCAGCAGTAACCGACTGAACTACACCTTC
TRBV7-2	-	TRBJ2-1	-	CASSLVRGSGEQFF	TGTGCCAGCAGCTTAGTGAGAGGGAGCGGGGAGCAGTTCTTC
TRBV19	-	TRBJ1-5	-	CASSMETAISNQPQHF	TGTGCCAGTAGTATGGAGACAGCGATTAGCAATCAGCCCCAGCATTTT
TRBV27	TRBD2	TRBJ2-4	-	CASSTLAGGLVIQYF	TGTGCCAGCAGTACACTAGCGGGAGGGCTTGTCATTCAGTACTTC
TRBV5-1	-	TRBJ1-2	few	CASSTGQPNYGYTF	TGCGCCAGCAGCACTGGACAGCCTAACTATGGCTACACCTTC
TRBV4-2	TRBD2	TRBJ2-1	few	CASTNHRREVSEQFF	TGTGCCAGCACCAACCACCGGCGGGAGGTCTCTGAGCAGTTCTTC
TRBV6-5	TRBD1	TRBJ2-7	-	CASSARDRPPYEQYF	TGTGCCAGCAGCGCCCGGGACAGGCCACCTTACGAGCAGTACTTC
TRBV15	TRBD2	TRBJ2-5	-	CATSRASGGAETQYF	TGTGCCACCAGCAGAGCTAGCGGGGGGGCGGAGACCCAGTACTTC
TRBV19	TRBD1	TRBJ1-5	-	CASTKGGTGGTQPQHF	TGTGCCAGTACCAAAGGAGGGACAGGGGGCACTCAGCCCCAGCATTTT
TRBV4-1	TRBD2	TRBJ2-2	-	CASSQADQREIPGELFF	TGCGCCAGCAGCCAAGCTGATCAGCGGGAGATCCCCGGGGAGCTGTTTTTT
TRBV6-5	TRBD2	TRBJ2-7	few	CASSSGLAGYEQYF	TGTGCCAGCAGTTCTGGACTAGCGGGATACGAGCAGTACTTC
TRBV30	-	TRBJ2-1	-	CAWSLRGYNEQFF	TGTGCCTGGAGTCTCAGGGGCTACAATGAGCAGTTCTTC
TRBV5-5	-	TRBJ1-6	-	CASSSQGPVNNSPLHF	TGTGCCAGCAGCTCCCAGGGCCCCGTAAATAATTCACCCCTCCACTTT
TRBV10-3	TRBD2	TRBJ2-1	-	CAISGNRGGAFNEQFF	TGTGCCATCAGTGGGAATCGCGGGGGGGCGTTTAATGAGCAGTTCTTC
TRBV10-3	TRBD1	TRBJ1-2	once	CAIRAGGDNYGYTF	TGTGCCATCAGGGCAGGGGGCGATAACTATGGCTACACCTTC
TRBV28	TRBD1	TRBJ2-7	-	CASSSPTTGGNEQYF	TGTGCCAGCAGCTCCCCAACGACAGGGGGCAACGAGCAGTACTTC
TRBV4-3	-	TRBJ1-1	-	CASSQTVMNTEAFF	TGCGCCAGCAGCCAAACAGTGATGAACACTGAAGCTTTCTTT
TRBV29-1	-	TRBJ1-1	-	CSVGGVDTEAFF	TGCAGCGTTGGTGGAGTAGACACTGAAGCTTTCTTT
TRBV4-1	TRBD2	TRBJ2-5	-	CASSQDPAGGETQYF	TGCGCCAGCAGCCAAGACCCAGCGGGAGGTGAGACCCAGTACTTC
TRBV6-8	-	TRBJ2-5	-	CASSRVLPGTQYF	TGTGCCAGCAGTCGGGTCCTGCCTGGGACCCAGTACTTC
TRBV28	TRBD1	TRBJ1-5	-	CASRIQGGRHQPQHF	TGTGCCAGCAGGATTCAGGGGGGAAGGCATCAGCCCCAGCATTTT
TRBV7-2	TRBD2	TRBJ2-2	-	CASSPEGLAGGPRELFF	TGTGCCAGCAGCCCGGAGGGACTAGCGGGGGGGCCGAGGGAGCTGTTTTTT
TRBV27	-	TRBJ2-7	-	CASSLSRGTYEQYF	TGTGCCAGCAGTTTATCGCGAGGTACCTACGAGCAGTACTTC